Presented here are 19 T cell receptor beta chains from one specimen sequenced in a study of T cell responses to AZD1222 COVID-19 vaccine. Clones were sequenced by immunoSEQ multiplex PCR, and TCRdb holds only the in-frame ones, with some missing. The sample lists over 150,000 clones, roughly 89% occurring once. Specimen: peripheral blood, collected 28 days after the second AZD1222 dose. Source of these receptors: an adult who received the AZD1222 COVID-19 vaccine.

V and J are TRBV10-2 and TRBJ1-2, with 7 bases that match TRBD1. The germline gives CDR1 WSHSY, CDR2 SAAADI. The CDR3 has 14 residues. Trimming cost V 2 bases and J 4 bases; bases outside gene matches: 4. CDR3 protein: CASSEDRVAYGYTF. CDR3 DNA sequence: TGCGCCAGCAGTGAGGACAGGGTGGCCTATGGCTACACCTTC.

This sequence joins TRBV15 and TRBJ2-5; TRBD1 matches at 9 bases. CDR1 is LNHNV, CDR2 YYDKDF, per germline (reference sequence). The CDR3 has 16 residues. The J segment lost 2 bases and the V segment lost 3 bases, leaving 7 bases of the junction unmatched. CDR3 sequence: CATSRRDRAQQETQYF. DNA of the CDR3: TGTGCCACCAGCAGGAGGGACAGGGCCCAGCAAGAGACCCAGTACTTC.

CDR3 loop: CASSLSRQGNQPQHF. CDR3 in DNA: TGTGCCAGCAGTTTATCGAGACAGGGCAATCAGCCCCAGCATTTT. The chain recombines TRBV27 with TRBJ1-5; TRBD1 might be the D (6 bases). The CDR3 sequence is 15 residues long. Germline values: CDR1 MNHEY, CDR2 SMNVEV (reference sequence). Trimming took 0 bases from V and 2 from J, leaving 8 bases between them.

The rearrangement uses TRBV14 and TRBJ2-5, with D possibly being TRBD1 (5 bases). The CDR3 totals 14 residues. Trimming removed 4 bases from V and 4 bases from J, with 13 bases in between. From germline, CDR1 is SGHDN and CDR2 FVKESK. The CDR3 coding sequence is TGTGCCAGCAGCCCATACCGCAGGGTAGAGACCCAGTACTTC. It translates to CASSPYRRVETQYF. Together with reference TRBV14 and TRBJ2-5, the CDR3 gives the full variable domain: EAGVTQFPSHSVIEKGQTVTLRCDPISGHDNLYWYRRVMGKEIKFLLHFVKESKQDESGMPNNRFLAERTGGTYSTLKVQPAELEDSGVYFCASSPYRRVETQYFGPGTRLLVL.

The chain uses TRBV6-6 and TRBJ1-5; D not resolved. The germline V gene encodes CDR1 MNHNY and CDR2 SVGAGI (reference sequence). Deletions cut 7 bases from V and 6 bases from J, with 10 bases between. The CDR3 contains 12 residues. The CDR3 DNA follows: TGTGCCAGCACCACGGCGGTTCAGCCCCAGCATTTT. Protein product: CASTTAVQPQHF.

CDR3 nucleotides: TGCGCCAGCAGCTTGGGACAGAGAAATGAAAAACTGTTTTTT. Residues: CASSLGQRNEKLFF. The chain links TRBV5-1 to TRBJ1-4; maybe TRBD1 (5 bases). Trimming left V 0 bases short and J 5 bases short, with 8 bases between. The germline gives CDR1 SGHRS, CDR2 YFSETQ. The CDR3 loop spans 14 amino acids.

The rearrangement uses TRBV12-5 and TRBJ2-2, with D possibly being TRBD2 (7 bases). V gave up 0 bases and J gave up 4 bases, with 15 bases separating them. The CDR3 is 17 residues long. Germline lookup yields CDR1 LGHNT and CDR2 FRNRAP. The CDR3 nucleotides are TGTGCTAGTGGTTTGGTACTAGGAGGGGGGGGCACCGGGGAGCTGTTTTTT. Its protein is CASGLVLGGGGTGELFF.

The chain uses TRBV4-1 and TRBJ2-7; TRBD2 is a possible D gene (6 bases). The CDR3 is 17 residues long. V lost 1 base to trimming and J lost 0 bases, with 16 bases between them. Germline CDR1 is MGHRA and CDR2 is YSYEKL. The CDR3 reads CASSQVHRQTSSYEQYF. CDR3 nucleotides: TGCGCCAGCAGCCAAGTCCATCGACAGACTAGCTCCTACGAGCAGTACTTC.

The chain employs TRBV6-5 and TRBJ1-2; 8 positions match TRBD1. The CDR3 is made up of 15 amino acids. Per germline, CDR1 MNHEY and CDR2 SVGAGI. Losses at the gene ends were 2 bases for V and 0 bases for J; bases not matched to a gene: 2. The CDR3 region is CASSYGTGANYGYTF. The CDR3 region has the DNA TGTGCCAGCAGTTACGGGACAGGAGCTAACTATGGCTACACCTTC.

The rearrangement links TRBV18 to TRBJ2-2; 8 bases map to TRBD1. J gave up 1 base and V 6 bases, and 7 bases lay outside the gene matches. CDR3 length: 16 amino acids. Germline V gene data show CDR1 as KGHSH and CDR2 as LQKENI. CDR3 DNA sequence: TGTGCCAGCTCCACCAGTGGGACAGGGAACACCGGGGAGCTGTTTTTT. Translation: CASSTSGTGNTGELFF.

The chain couples TRBV27 to TRBJ1-2, with D possibly TRBD1 on 6 matching bases. The CDR3 extends over 13 amino acids. CDR1 is MNHEY, CDR2 SMNVEV, per germline (reference sequence). The V gene lost 6 bases and the J gene lost 2 bases, with 10 bases spanning the gap. The CDR3 DNA sequence: TGTGCCAGCAGAGTTACAGGGAACTATGGCTACACCTTC. Amino acids: CASRVTGNYGYTF.

The CDR3 here is CASSVSGPKTQYF. The CDR3 bases are TGTGCCAGCAGCGTTTCGGGGCCGAAGACCCAGTACTTC. The chain carries TRBV6-2 or TRBV6-3 and TRBJ2-5; D possibly uses TRBD1 or TRBD2 (5 bases each). The V gene lost 6 bases and the J gene lost 6 bases, with 14 bases spanning the gap. The germline gives CDR1 MNHEY, CDR2 SVGEGT. This CDR3 comprises 13 residues.

The rearrangement joins TRBV30 to TRBJ1-2; no clear D gene. Germline V CDR1 and CDR2: GTSNPN, SVGIG (reference sequence). V shed 0 bases and J shed 0 bases, with 5 bases lying between them. This CDR3 spans 13 amino acids. CDR3 coding DNA: TGTGCCTGGAGTGTAGAGGCTAACTATGGCTACACCTTC. This encodes CAWSVEANYGYTF.

The chain joins TRBV5-5 to TRBJ2-1; tentative D call: TRBD2 (6 bases). This CDR3 region has 15 residues. The germline V gene encodes CDR1 SGHKS and CDR2 YYEKEE (reference sequence). Trimming shortened V by 0 bases and J by 6 bases, and 13 bases separated the two germline ends. CDR3 sequence (DNA): TGTGCCAGCAGCTTGGCCGGGGCCGGGAGCAATGAGCAGTTCTTC. This translates into CASSLAGAGSNEQFF.

This clone appeared a single time. J is TRBJ1-1 and V is TRBV3-1 (or the pseudogene TRBV3-2); 7 positions match TRBD1. From germline, CDR1 is LGHDT and CDR2 YNNKEL (reference sequence). The CDR3 is 14 residues long. Germline trimming cut 1 base from V and 3 bases from J; bases unmatched to any gene: 2. Written as DNA, the CDR3 is TGTGCCAGCAGCCAAGCTGGACAGGACACTGAAGCTTTCTTT. This translates into CASSQAGQDTEAFF.

This sequence joins TRBV6-5 and TRBJ1-1; D might be TRBD1 (5 bases). V lost 10 bases to trimming and J lost 2 bases, with 14 bases between them. The V gene's germline CDR1 is MNHEY and CDR2 SVGAGI. The CDR3 is 13 amino acids. The CDR3 reads CAIGQGPNTEAFF. The CDR3 bases are TGTGCCATAGGACAAGGGCCTAACACTGAAGCTTTCTTT.

This chain connects TRBV6-5 to TRBJ1-2, with D tentatively TRBD1 (6 bases). CDR1 and CDR2 (germline): MNHEY, SVGAGI. This CDR3 spans 14 amino acids. Trimming left V 7 bases short and J 5 bases short, with 17 bases between. This CDR3 is CASTYGGGSYGYTF. The CDR3 coding sequence is TGTGCCAGCACCTACGGAGGGGGTTCTTATGGCTACACCTTC.

This clone occurred many times. The genes are TRBV24-1 and TRBJ2-3; perhaps TRBD1 as D (6 bases). Germline V gives CDR1 KGHDR, CDR2 SFDVKD. V dropped 4 bases and J dropped 4 bases, with 8 bases sitting between them. There are 13 residues in the CDR3. The CDR3 is CATSEGAPDTQYF. CDR3 nucleotide sequence: TGTGCCACCAGTGAGGGGGCTCCAGATACGCAGTATTTT.

The rearrangement links TRBV3-1 (or the pseudogene TRBV3-2) to TRBJ1-3; maybe TRBD1 (5 bases). V lost 2 bases, J lost 0 bases, and 17 bases lay in between. The CDR3 has 18 amino acids. From germline, CDR1 is LGHDT and CDR2 YNNKEL (reference sequence). This chain's CDR3 is CASSQLGRADVSGNTIYF. CDR3 sequence (DNA): TGTGCCAGCAGCCAATTAGGCAGGGCAGACGTCTCTGGAAACACCATATATTTT.